The clone carrying this T cell receptor (beta chain) appeared a single time. CDR3 length: 14 amino acids. CDR1 and CDR2 (germline): GTSNPN, SVGIG (reference sequence). Trimming cost V 1 base and J 7 bases; bases outside gene matches: 6. This sample stems from a study of blood T cell repertoires in COVID-19. Authors' data handling: From reference gene primer amplification, estimates of nucleated cell counts were derived. The table came from immunoSEQ multiplex PCR; TCRdb's copy has only in-frame clones and leaves some out. V and J calls and clone size come straight from that table; D and trimming were deduced from the DNA. This table holds over 250,000 clones, about nine tenths found once.

Sequencing input: peripheral blood. This sequence originates from a man in his forties or fifties with acute or convalescent COVID-19. This chain links TRBV30 with TRBJ1-5, with 8 bases that match TRBD1. CDR3 nucleotides: TGTGCCTGGAGTGCGACAGGGGCAGGGCAGCCCCAGCATTTT. Its translation: CAWSATGAGQPQHF.